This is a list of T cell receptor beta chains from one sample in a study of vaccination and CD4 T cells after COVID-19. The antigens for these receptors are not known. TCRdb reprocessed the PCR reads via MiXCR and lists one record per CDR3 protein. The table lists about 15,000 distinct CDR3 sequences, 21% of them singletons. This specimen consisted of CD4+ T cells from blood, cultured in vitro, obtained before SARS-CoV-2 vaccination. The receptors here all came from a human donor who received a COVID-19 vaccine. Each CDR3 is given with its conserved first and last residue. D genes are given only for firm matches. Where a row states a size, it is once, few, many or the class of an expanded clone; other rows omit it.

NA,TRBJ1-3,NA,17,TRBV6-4,CASSEPDPTLSGNTIYF,TGTGCCAGCAGTGAGCCCGATCCTACCCTCTCTGGAAACACCATATATTTT
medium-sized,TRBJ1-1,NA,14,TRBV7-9,CASSWGLSNTEAFF,TGTGCCAGCAGCTGGGGGTTGAGTAACACTGAAGCTTTCTTT
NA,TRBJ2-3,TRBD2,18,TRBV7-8,CASSPGTSGGPFTDTQYF,TGTGCCAGCAGCCCAGGGACTAGCGGGGGGCCGTTCACAGATACGCAGTATTTT
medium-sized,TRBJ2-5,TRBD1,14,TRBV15,CATLKGGRRETQYF,TGTGCCACCCTTAAAGGGGGCCGGAGGGAGACCCAGTACTTC
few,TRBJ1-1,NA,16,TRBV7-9,CASIPGRIWVNTEAFF,TGTGCCAGCATCCCGGGTCGAATTTGGGTGAACACTGAAGCTTTCTTT
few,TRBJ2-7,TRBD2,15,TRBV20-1,CSARDVQRGDDEQYF,TGCAGTGCTAGAGATGTCCAGCGGGGGGATGACGAGCAGTACTTC
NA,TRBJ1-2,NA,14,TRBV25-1,CASSGSGGGNDYTF,TGTGCCAGCAGTGGGTCCGGGGGGGGAAATGACTACACCTTC
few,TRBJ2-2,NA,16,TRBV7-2,CASSLGGVAYTGELFF,TGTGCCAGCAGTCTAGGGGGGGTAGCATACACCGGGGAGCTGTTTTTT
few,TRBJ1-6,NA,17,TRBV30,CAWNLPLGAGQNSPLHF,TGTGCCTGGAACCTCCCGCTTGGGGCAGGGCAGAATTCACCCCTCCACTTT
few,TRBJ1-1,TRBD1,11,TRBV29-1,CSLNRQGEAFF,TGCAGCTTGAATCGACAGGGTGAAGCTTTCTTT
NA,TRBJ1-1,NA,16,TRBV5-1,CASSFGVKAINTEAFF,TGCGCCAGCAGCTTCGGGGTTAAAGCCATCAACACTGAAGCTTTCTTT
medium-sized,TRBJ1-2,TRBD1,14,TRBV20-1,CSARATGQVHGYTF,TGCAGTGCTAGAGCTACCGGACAGGTTCATGGCTACACCTTC
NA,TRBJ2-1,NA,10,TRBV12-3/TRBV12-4,CASSPWLVFF,TGTGCCAGCAGCCCATGGTTAGTTTTCTTC
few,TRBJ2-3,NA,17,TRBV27,CASCQEDAASDADTQYF,TGTGCCAGCTGCCAGGAGGACGCCGCGTCGGACGCAGATACGCAGTATTTT
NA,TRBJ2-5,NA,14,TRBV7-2,CASSLAQGQETQYF,TGTGCCAGCAGCTTAGCCCAAGGACAAGAGACCCAGTACTTC
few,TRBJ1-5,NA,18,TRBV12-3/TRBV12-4,CASSLVRQFVHSNQPQHF,TGTGCCAGCAGTTTAGTGAGACAGTTCGTACATAGCAATCAGCCCCAGCATTTT
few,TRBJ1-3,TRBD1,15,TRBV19,CASRGPGTAGNTIYF,TGTGCCAGCCGTGGGCCCGGGACAGCAGGAAACACCATATATTTT
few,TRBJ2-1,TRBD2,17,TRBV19,CASSMRTSGGARNEQFF,TGTGCCAGTAGTATGAGGACTAGCGGGGGGGCCAGGAATGAGCAGTTCTTC
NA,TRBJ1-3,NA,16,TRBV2,CASSGVKGSSGNTIYF,TGTGCCAGCAGTGGAGTTAAAGGTTCCTCTGGAAACACCATATATTTT
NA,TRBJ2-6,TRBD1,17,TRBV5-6,CASSNRDRYSGANVLTF,TGTGCCAGCAGCAACCGGGACAGATACTCTGGGGCCAACGTCCTGACTTTC
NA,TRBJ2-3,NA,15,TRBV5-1,CASSSQSPTTDTQYF,TGCGCCAGCAGCTCGCAGAGTCCTACCACAGATACGCAGTATTTT
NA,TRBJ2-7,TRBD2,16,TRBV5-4,CASSRSRTSGTYEQYF,TGTGCCAGCAGCCGTAGCAGGACTAGCGGGACCTACGAGCAGTACTTC
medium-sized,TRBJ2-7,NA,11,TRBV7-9,CASSPLYEQYF,TGTGCCAGCAGCCCGCTGTACGAGCAGTACTTC
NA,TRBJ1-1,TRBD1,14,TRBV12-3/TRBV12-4,CASSPNQQGAEAFF,TGTGCCAGCAGCCCAAACCAACAGGGGGCAGAGGCTTTCTTT
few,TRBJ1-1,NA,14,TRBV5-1,CASSPAGGNTEAFF,TGCGCCAGCAGCCCGGCGGGGGGGAACACTGAAGCTTTCTTT
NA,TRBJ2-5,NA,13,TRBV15,CATSRGSQETQYF,TGTGCCACCAGCAGAGGAAGCCAAGAGACCCAGTACTTC
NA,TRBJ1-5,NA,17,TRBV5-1,CASSPRGGLGLSQPQHF,TGCGCCAGCAGCCCCCGAGGGGGACTCGGCCTCAGTCAGCCCCAGCATTTT
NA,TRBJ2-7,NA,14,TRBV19,CASSIGRGSYEQYF,TGTGCCAGTAGTATTGGCAGGGGCTCCTACGAGCAGTACTTC
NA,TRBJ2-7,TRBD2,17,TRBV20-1,CSARGSQVGTSGYEQYF,TGCAGTGCTAGAGGTTCTCAAGTCGGGACTAGCGGCTACGAGCAGTACTTC
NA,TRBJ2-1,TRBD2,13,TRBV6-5,CASSYRTRGEQFF,TGTGCCAGCAGTTACAGGACTAGGGGAGAGCAGTTCTTC
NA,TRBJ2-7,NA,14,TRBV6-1,CASRPDTEDYEQYF,TGTGCCAGCAGGCCGGACACGGAGGACTACGAGCAGTACTTC
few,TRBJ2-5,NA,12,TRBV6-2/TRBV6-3,CASGDSQETQYF,TGTGCCAGCGGGGACTCCCAAGAGACCCAGTACTTC
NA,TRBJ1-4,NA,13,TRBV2,CASKGRHNEKLFF,TGTGCCAGCAAGGGACGGCATAATGAAAAACTGTTTTTT
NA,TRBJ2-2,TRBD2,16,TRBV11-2,CASSLRSGGGTGELFF,TGTGCCAGCAGCTTACGTAGCGGGGGTGGCACCGGGGAGCTGTTTTTT
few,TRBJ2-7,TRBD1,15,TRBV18,CASSPTWDRDYEQYF,TGTGCCAGCTCACCAACTTGGGACAGAGATTACGAGCAGTACTTC
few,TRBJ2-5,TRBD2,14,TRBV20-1,CSAPSTSGGETQYF,TGCAGTGCTCCATCAACTAGCGGGGGTGAGACCCAGTACTTC
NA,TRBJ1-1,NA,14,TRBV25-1,CASSEFFGNTEAFF,TGTGCCAGCAGTGAATTCTTCGGGAACACTGAAGCTTTCTTT
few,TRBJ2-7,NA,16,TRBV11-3,CASSLGTGRSSYEQYF,TGTGCCAGCAGCTTGGGGACGGGCAGGAGCTCCTACGAGCAGTACTTC
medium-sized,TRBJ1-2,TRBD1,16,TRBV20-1,CSARDIGTGFNYGYTF,TGCAGTGCTAGAGATATTGGGACAGGGTTCAACTATGGCTACACCTTC
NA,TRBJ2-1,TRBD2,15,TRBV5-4,CASSLGLAGVNEQFF,TGTGCCAGCAGCTTGGGCCTAGCGGGGGTCAATGAGCAGTTCTTC
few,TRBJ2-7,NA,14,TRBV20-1,CSARREQGPYEQYF,TGCAGTGCCCGAAGAGAACAGGGCCCCTACGAGCAGTACTTC
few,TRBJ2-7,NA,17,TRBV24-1,CATSDPTRGGSSYEQYF,TGTGCCACCAGTGACCCTACCAGGGGAGGTAGCTCCTACGAGCAGTACTTC
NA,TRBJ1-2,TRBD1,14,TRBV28,CASSLWAGGNGYTF,TGTGCCAGCAGTTTATGGGCAGGGGGCAATGGCTACACCTTC
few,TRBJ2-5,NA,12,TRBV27,CASSFPRGTQYF,TGTGCCAGCAGTTTCCCCCGCGGGACCCAGTACTTC
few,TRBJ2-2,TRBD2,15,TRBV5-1,CASSLAGGATGELFF,TGCGCCAGCAGCTTGGCCGGGGGGGCCACCGGGGAGCTGTTTTTT
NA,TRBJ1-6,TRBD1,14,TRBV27,CASRKTGVNSPLHF,TGTGCCAGCAGAAAGACAGGGGTAAATTCACCCCTCCACTTT
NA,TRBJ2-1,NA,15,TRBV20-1,CSALSWQDSLNEQFF,TGCAGTGCTTTATCTTGGCAGGACTCTTTAAATGAGCAGTTCTTC
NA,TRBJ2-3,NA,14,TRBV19,CASSPPGKTDTQYF,TGTGCCAGTAGTCCCCCGGGGAAGACAGATACGCAGTATTTT
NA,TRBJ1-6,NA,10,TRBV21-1,CASKESPLHF,TGTGCCAGCAAAGAGTCACCCCTCCACTTT
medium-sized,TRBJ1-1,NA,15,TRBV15,CATSRVGVQNTEAFF,TGTGCCACCAGCAGAGTCGGTGTCCAAAACACTGAAGCTTTCTTT
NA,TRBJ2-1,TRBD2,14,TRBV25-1,CASNSGGVYNEQFF,TGTGCCAGCAATAGCGGGGGAGTTTACAATGAGCAGTTCTTC
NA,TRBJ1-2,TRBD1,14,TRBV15,CATSRDRRGYGYTF,TGTGCCACCAGCAGGGACAGGAGGGGCTATGGCTACACCTTC
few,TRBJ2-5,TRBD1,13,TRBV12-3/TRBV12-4,CASSWDREETQYF,TGTGCCAGCAGTTGGGACAGGGAAGAGACCCAGTACTTC
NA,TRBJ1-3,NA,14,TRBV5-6,CASSLEGPGNTIYF,TGTGCCAGCAGCTTGGAGGGGCCGGGAAACACCATATATTTT
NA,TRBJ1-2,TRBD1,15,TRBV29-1,CSVSPGQGTNYGYTF,TGCAGCGTTTCCCCCGGACAGGGTACTAACTATGGCTACACCTTC
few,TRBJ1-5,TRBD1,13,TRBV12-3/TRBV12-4,CASRTGVNQPQHF,TGTGCCAGCAGGACAGGGGTGAATCAGCCCCAGCATTTT
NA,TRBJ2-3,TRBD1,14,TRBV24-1,CATSEQGDTDTQYF,TGTGCCACCAGTGAACAGGGGGATACAGATACGCAGTATTTT
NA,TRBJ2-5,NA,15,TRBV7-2,CASSSSWGNQETQYF,TGTGCCAGCAGTTCATCGTGGGGGAACCAAGAGACCCAGTACTTC
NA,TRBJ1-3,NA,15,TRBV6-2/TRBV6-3,CASSYMGNRGNTIYF,TGTGCCAGCAGTTACATGGGAAATCGTGGAAACACCATATATTTT